This is a list of T cell receptor beta chains from one sample in a study of blood T cell repertoires in COVID-19. TCRdb keeps only in-frame clones here, not all; method: immunoSEQ multiplex PCR. The sample records around 70,000 clones, approximately 92% being singletons. Sequencing was performed on peripheral blood. The receptor set was obtained from an elderly man with acute or convalescent COVID-19. The CDR3 runs from the conserved cysteine through the conserved F or W. D genes are given only for firm matches. The size field is filled for only some rows; it gives once, few, many or a size class.

>TRBV6-4|.|TRBJ2-7|TRBD2
TGTGCCAGCAGTGAGAGGCAGCGGGACTCCTACGAGCAGTACTTC
CASSERQRDSYEQYF
>TRBV3-1/TRBV3-2|.|TRBJ2-3|TRBD2
TGTGCCAGCAGCCAAACTAGCGGGAGGACAGATACGCAGTATTTT
CASSQTSGRTDTQYF
>TRBV19|.|TRBJ1-2|.
TGTGCCAGTAGTAGAGTGGGGCAGGGTCTGTATGGCTACACCTTC
CASSRVGQGLYGYTF
>TRBV5-1|once|TRBJ1-4|.
TGCGCCAGCAGCCCCGACCGGGGGGCGGGTGAAAAACTGTTTTTT
CASSPDRGAGEKLFF
>TRBV2|.|TRBJ1-2|.
TGTGCCAGCGTACGGCTAGCTAACTATGGCTACACCTTC
CASVRLANYGYTF
>TRBV6-6|.|TRBJ2-1|TRBD1
TGTGCCAGCAGTCCGGGACAGGGATACAATGAGCAGTTCTTC
CASSPGQGYNEQFF
>TRBV18|few|TRBJ1-1|TRBD1
TGTGCCAGCTCACCACCGGGACAGGGGGTATGGACTGAAGCTTTCTTT
CASSPPGQGVWTEAFF
>TRBV18|.|TRBJ1-6|TRBD1
TGTGCCAGCTCACCAGGGACAGGGGGCCACTCACCCCTCCACTTT
CASSPGTGGHSPLHF
>TRBV2|.|TRBJ2-2|TRBD2
TGTGCCAGCGGGAGACTAGCGGGGGGCTGGACCGGGGAGCTGTTTTTT
CASGRLAGGWTGELFF
>TRBV12-3/TRBV12-4|.|TRBJ2-1|.
TGTGCCAGCAGTTTGCACCAGAACAATGAGCAGTTCTTC
CASSLHQNNEQFF
>TRBV5-1|.|TRBJ1-5|.
TGCGCCAGCAGCTTGGGCCCCATAGGGGGTAGCAATCAGCCCCAGCATTTT
CASSLGPIGGSNQPQHF
>TRBV12-1|.|TRBJ1-3|.
TGTGCCAGCAGCTTACCCCCCAGACAGGGTCCGCACTCTGGAAACACCATATATTTT
CASSLPPRQGPHSGNTIYF
>TRBV19|.|TRBJ2-5|TRBD2
TGTGCCAGTAGTATGTCGGGGGGGCAGGAGACCCAGTACTTC
CASSMSGGQETQYF
>TRBV6-5|.|TRBJ2-5|.
TGTGCCAGCATGGCACTAGTAGAGACCCAGTACTTC
CASMALVETQYF
>TRBV18|.|TRBJ2-2|.
TGTGCCAGCTCACCACCGCAGGGAATGAACACCGGGGAGCTGTTTTTT
CASSPPQGMNTGELFF
>TRBV5-1|.|TRBJ1-5|TRBD1
TGCGCCAGCACGACCCTCGAGGTGGGACAGGGGTCTTACCCGAAATATAGCAATCAGCCCCAGCATTTT
CASTTLEVGQGSYPKYSNQPQHF
>TRBV10-1|.|TRBJ2-1|TRBD2
TGCGCCAGCAGTGATACACTAGCGGGAGGCCTTAATGAGCAGTTCTTC
CASSDTLAGGLNEQFF
>TRBV7-8|.|TRBJ1-5|.
TGTGCCAGCAGCCCGTCTACCGGCCGGGGTGATCAGCCCCAGCATTTT
CASSPSTGRGDQPQHF
>TRBV2|.|TRBJ1-2|TRBD1
TGTGCCAGCGGGGACAGGGGCCCGGGCTACACCTTC
CASGDRGPGYTF
>TRBV2|.|TRBJ2-5|.
TGTGCCAGCACCACTTACAGGGTGGAGACCCAGTACTTC
CASTTYRVETQYF
>TRBV5-1|.|TRBJ2-1|.
TGCGCCAGCAGCTTGGGCGGGATGTTTTACAATGAGCAGTTCTTC
CASSLGGMFYNEQFF
>TRBV19|once|TRBJ1-6|.
TGTGCCAGTAGTATGAGGACAGCTAATTCACCCCTCCACTTT
CASSMRTANSPLHF
>TRBV6-5|few|TRBJ1-1|.
TGTGCCAGCAGTAAACAGGGAGTGAACACTGAAGCTTTCTTT
CASSKQGVNTEAFF
>TRBV18|once|TRBJ2-7|.
TGTGCCAGCTCACCACCGGTAGCGTCGAGCTCCTACGAGCAGTACTTC
CASSPPVASSSYEQYF
>TRBV5-1|few|TRBJ1-1|.
TGCGCCAGCAGCGTCGGGACTCGGTATGGAGCTTTCTTT
CASSVGTRYGAFF
>TRBV30|.|TRBJ1-1|TRBD1
TGTGCCTGCCGGGACAGGAGGGATACTGAAGCTTTCTTT
CACRDRRDTEAFF
>TRBV2|.|TRBJ2-7|.
TGTGCCAGCAGCGTCATCGGGGAGCACAACGAGCAGTACTTC
CASSVIGEHNEQYF
>TRBV18|.|TRBJ1-3|TRBD1
TGTGCCAGCTCACCAGGCGGACAGGGGGCAGGAAACACCATATATTTT
CASSPGGQGAGNTIYF
>TRBV30|.|TRBJ2-3|TRBD1
TGTGCCTGGAGTGCCACAAAGGCAGGGGGCAGAGATACGCAGTATTTT
CAWSATKAGGRDTQYF
>TRBV5-5|.|TRBJ2-7|TRBD1
TGTGCCAGCAGCTTGGTAGGGACAGGGAAAATTTACGAGCAGTACTTC
CASSLVGTGKIYEQYF
>TRBV5-1|.|TRBJ1-3|.
TGCGCCAGCAGCTCCACCGGGACACCTGGAAACACCATATATTTT
CASSSTGTPGNTIYF
>TRBV11-3|.|TRBJ2-1|TRBD2
TGTGCCAGCAGCCCGACTAGCGGGAGCTCCTACAATGAGCAGTTCTTC
CASSPTSGSSYNEQFF
>TRBV5-5|.|TRBJ1-1|.
TGTGCCAGCAGTAAGACGGGAAACACTGAAGCTTTCTTT
CASSKTGNTEAFF
>TRBV12-5|.|TRBJ2-7|.
TGTGCTAGTGGACCCTCGCAGGGCCCCTTTCCCTACGAGCAGTACTTC
CASGPSQGPFPYEQYF
>TRBV5-5|.|TRBJ1-6|.
TGTGCCAGCAGCTTCGCTACAGGGAATTCACCCCTCCACTTT
CASSFATGNSPLHF
>TRBV5-1|.|TRBJ2-2|.
TGCGCCAGCAGCCCTCGTGAGGATCGCACCGGGGAGCTGTTTTTT
CASSPREDRTGELFF
>TRBV9|.|TRBJ1-2|.
TGTGCCAGCAGCGTAGGGACAGTTCGCAACTATGGCTACACCTTC
CASSVGTVRNYGYTF
>TRBV2|.|TRBJ1-2|.
TGTGCCAGCAGCCCTGGACAGTACTATGGCTACACCTTC
CASSPGQYYGYTF
>TRBV7-8|.|TRBJ2-7|.
TGTGCCAGCACCCTATTCACGGGACTGTACTACGAGCAGTACTTC
CASTLFTGLYYEQYF
>TRBV19|.|TRBJ1-1|.
TGTGCCAGTAGCCCCGACAGGAGGAACACTGAAGCTTTCTTT
CASSPDRRNTEAFF
>TRBV6-5|few|TRBJ2-5|TRBD2
TGTGCCAGCTGCCCGGGGACTAGTTGGCAGACCCAGTACTTC
CASCPGTSWQTQYF
>TRBV12-3/TRBV12-4|.|TRBJ1-1|.
TGTGCCAGCAGTTTAGACTGGAACACTGAAGCTTTCTTT
CASSLDWNTEAFF
>TRBV12-3/TRBV12-4|.|TRBJ2-1|.
TGTGCCAGCAGTTTAGCGCTGCGGGAGCAGTTCTTC
CASSLALREQFF
>TRBV27|.|TRBJ2-7|TRBD1
TGTGCCAGCAGTTTATTGGGACAGGGGATGAAAGAGCAGTACTTC
CASSLLGQGMKEQYF
>TRBV3-1/TRBV3-2|.|TRBJ1-4|.
TGTGCCAGCAGCCAAGGGGAAGGGAGGAGAGAAAAACTGTTTTTT
CASSQGEGRREKLFF
>TRBV13|.|TRBJ1-1|TRBD1
TGTGCCAGCAGATTATTCACAGGGGGCACTGAAGCTTTCTTT
CASRLFTGGTEAFF
>TRBV10-2|.|TRBJ2-5|.
TGCGCCAGCAGGGACACACAAGAGACCCAGTACTTC
CASRDTQETQYF
>TRBV5-1|.|TRBJ2-3|.
TGCGCCAGCACCTCTCAACCTGACTACACCACAGATACGCAGTATTTT
CASTSQPDYTTDTQYF
>TRBV6-4|few|TRBJ1-1|TRBD1
TGTGCCAGTTCCAGAACCGGGACAGGGAACACTGAAGCTTTCTTT
CASSRTGTGNTEAFF
>TRBV25-1|.|TRBJ2-1|TRBD1
TGTGCCAGCCGGGACAGGGTTAGAAATGAGCAGTTCTTC
CASRDRVRNEQFF
>TRBV18|.|TRBJ1-6|.
TGTGCCAGCTCTCTCGGCGGGACGGTGAATTCACCCCTCCACTTT
CASSLGGTVNSPLHF
>TRBV4-1|.|TRBJ1-2|.
TGCGCCAGCAGCCAAGATGAAAACAGGGCCTTGTATGGCTACACCTTC
CASSQDENRALYGYTF
>TRBV24-1|.|TRBJ1-2|TRBD1
TGTGCCACCAGTGCTGGGACAGGGGGCTATGGCTACACCTTC
CATSAGTGGYGYTF
>TRBV29-1|once|TRBJ1-2|TRBD1
TGCAGCGCAACCCTCGGGACAGGGGGAAACTATGGCTACACCTTC
CSATLGTGGNYGYTF